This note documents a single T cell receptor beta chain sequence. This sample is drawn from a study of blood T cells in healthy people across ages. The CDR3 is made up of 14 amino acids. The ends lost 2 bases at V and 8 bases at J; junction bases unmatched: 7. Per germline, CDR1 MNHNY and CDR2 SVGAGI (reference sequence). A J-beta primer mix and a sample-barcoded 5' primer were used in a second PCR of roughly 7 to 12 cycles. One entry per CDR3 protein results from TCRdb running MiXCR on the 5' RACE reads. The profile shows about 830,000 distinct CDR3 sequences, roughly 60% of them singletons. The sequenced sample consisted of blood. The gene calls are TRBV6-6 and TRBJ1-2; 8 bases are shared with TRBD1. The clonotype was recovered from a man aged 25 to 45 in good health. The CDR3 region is CASSYPGQAGGYTF. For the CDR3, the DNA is TGTGCCAGCAGTTACCCGGGACAGGCGGGGGGCTACACCTTC.